This record concerns one T cell receptor (beta chain) sequence. The data derive from a study of blood T cell repertoires in COVID-19. Overall study: Some COVID-19 samples were acute and others convalescent; all came from the United States, Italy and Spain. PBMCs, B-cell-depleted T cells, or T cells provided the cDNA or gDNA that made up the material.

Germline values: CDR1 KGHSH, CDR2 LQKENI. CDR3 length equals 17 residues. V was cut by 2 bases and J by 8 bases, with 21 bases left in between. Original data processing: Amplification with reference gene primers provided the estimates of nucleated cell counts. Data came from immunoSEQ multiplex PCR; TCRdb stores just in-frame clones and leaves some out. The DNA was the basis for D and trimming; V, J and clone size are from that table. The sample shows roughly 34,000 clones, roughly nine tenths of them seen only once. Specimen: peripheral blood. This receptor was obtained from a man in his 60s with active or convalescent COVID-19. V is TRBV18 and J is TRBJ1-4, with D perhaps TRBD1 (6 bases). CDR3 nucleotides: TGTGCCAGCTCACCAAAAATTTCAGGGCCCCAGGGGGAAAAACTGTTTTTT. Its protein product is CASSPKISGPQGEKLFF.